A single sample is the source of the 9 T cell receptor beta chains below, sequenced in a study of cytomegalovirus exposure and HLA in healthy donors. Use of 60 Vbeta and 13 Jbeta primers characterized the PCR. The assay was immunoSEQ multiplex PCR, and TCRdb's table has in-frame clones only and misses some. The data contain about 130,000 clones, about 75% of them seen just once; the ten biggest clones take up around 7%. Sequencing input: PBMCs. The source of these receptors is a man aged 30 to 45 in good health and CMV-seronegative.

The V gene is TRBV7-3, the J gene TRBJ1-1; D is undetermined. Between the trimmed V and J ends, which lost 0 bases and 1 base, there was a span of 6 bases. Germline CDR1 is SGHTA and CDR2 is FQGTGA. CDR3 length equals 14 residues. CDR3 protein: CASSLTGQNTEAFF. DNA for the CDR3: TGTGCCAGCAGCTTAACTGGGCAGAACACTGAAGCTTTCTTT. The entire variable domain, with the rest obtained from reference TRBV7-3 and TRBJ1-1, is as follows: GAGVSQTPSNKVTEKGKYVELRCDPISGHTALYWYRQSLGQGPEFLIYFQGTGAADDSGLPNDRFFAVRPEGSVSTLKIQRTERGDSAVYLCASSLTGQNTEAFFGQGTRLTVV.

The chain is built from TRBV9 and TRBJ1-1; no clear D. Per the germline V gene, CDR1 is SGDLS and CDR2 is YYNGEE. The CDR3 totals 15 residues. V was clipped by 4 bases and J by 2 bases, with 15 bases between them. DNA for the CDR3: TGTGCCAGCAGCACCTCTATAGCGGTCAACACTGAAGCTTTCTTT. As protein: CASSTSIAVNTEAFF.

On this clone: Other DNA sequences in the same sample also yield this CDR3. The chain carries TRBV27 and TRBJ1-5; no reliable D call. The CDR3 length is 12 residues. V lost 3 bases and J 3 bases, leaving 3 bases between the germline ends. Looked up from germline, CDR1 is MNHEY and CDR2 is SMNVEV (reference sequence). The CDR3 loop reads CASSFLNQPQHF. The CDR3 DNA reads TGTGCCAGCAGTTTTCTCAATCAGCCCCAGCATTTT.

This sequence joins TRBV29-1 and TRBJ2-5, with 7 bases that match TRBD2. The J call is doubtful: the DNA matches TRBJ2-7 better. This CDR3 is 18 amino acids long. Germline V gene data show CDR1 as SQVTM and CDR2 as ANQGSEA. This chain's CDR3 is CSVEDPTSTMGGAYEQYF. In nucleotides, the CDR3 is TGCAGCGTTGAAGACCCCACATCGACAATGGGGGGGGCCTACGAGCAGTACTTC.

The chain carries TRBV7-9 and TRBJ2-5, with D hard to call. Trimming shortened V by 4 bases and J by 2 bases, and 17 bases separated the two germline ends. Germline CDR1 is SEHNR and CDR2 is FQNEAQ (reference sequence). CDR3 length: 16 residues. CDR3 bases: TGTGCCAGCAGCTCTTTCCCCGGTACAGAGCAAGAGACCCAGTACTTC. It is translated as CASSSFPGTEQETQYF.

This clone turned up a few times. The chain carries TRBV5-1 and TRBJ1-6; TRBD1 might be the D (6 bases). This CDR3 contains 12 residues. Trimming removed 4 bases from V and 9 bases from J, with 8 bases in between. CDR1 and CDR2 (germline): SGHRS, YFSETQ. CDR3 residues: CASSTGLSPLHF. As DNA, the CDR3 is TGCGCCAGCAGCACAGGGCTTTCACCCCTCCACTTT.

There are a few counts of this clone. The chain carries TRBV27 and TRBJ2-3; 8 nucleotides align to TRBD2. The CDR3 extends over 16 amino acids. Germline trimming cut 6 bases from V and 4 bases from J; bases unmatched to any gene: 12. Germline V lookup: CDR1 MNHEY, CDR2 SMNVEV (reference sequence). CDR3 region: CASSPRGAGVSDTQYF. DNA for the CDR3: TGTGCCAGCAGCCCACGGGGAGCGGGGGTTTCAGATACGCAGTATTTT.

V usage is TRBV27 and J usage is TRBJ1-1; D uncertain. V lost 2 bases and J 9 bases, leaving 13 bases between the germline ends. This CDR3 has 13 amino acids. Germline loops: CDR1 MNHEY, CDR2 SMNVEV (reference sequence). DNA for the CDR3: TGTGCCAGCAGTTTAATGTTCGGTTCACAAGCTTTCTTT. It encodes CASSLMFGSQAFF.

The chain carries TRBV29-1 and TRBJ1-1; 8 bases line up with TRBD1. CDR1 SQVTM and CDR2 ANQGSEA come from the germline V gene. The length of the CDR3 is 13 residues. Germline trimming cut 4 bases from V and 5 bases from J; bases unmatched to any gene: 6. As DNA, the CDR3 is TGCAGCGTTGGCCGACAGGGGAAAACTGAAGCTTTCTTT. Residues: CSVGRQGKTEAFF. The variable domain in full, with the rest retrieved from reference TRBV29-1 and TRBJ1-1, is SAVISQKPSRDICQRGTSLTIQCQVDSQVTMMFWYRQQPGQSLTLIATANQGSEATYESGFVIDKFPISRPNLTFSTLTVSNMSPEDSSIYLCSVGRQGKTEAFFGQGTRLTVV.